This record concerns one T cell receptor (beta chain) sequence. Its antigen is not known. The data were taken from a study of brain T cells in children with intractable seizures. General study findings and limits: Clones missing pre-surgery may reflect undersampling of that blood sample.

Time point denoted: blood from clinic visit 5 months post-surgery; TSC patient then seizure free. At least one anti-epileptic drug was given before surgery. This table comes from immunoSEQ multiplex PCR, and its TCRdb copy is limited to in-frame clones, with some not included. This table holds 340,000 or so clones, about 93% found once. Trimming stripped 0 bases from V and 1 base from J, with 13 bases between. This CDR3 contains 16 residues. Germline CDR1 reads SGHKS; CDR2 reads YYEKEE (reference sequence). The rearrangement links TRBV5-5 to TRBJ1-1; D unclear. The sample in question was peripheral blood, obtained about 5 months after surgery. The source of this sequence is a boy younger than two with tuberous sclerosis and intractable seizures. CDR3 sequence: CASSLVRERTNTEAFF. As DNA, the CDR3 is TGTGCCAGCAGCTTGGTACGGGAGCGGACGAACACTGAAGCTTTCTTT. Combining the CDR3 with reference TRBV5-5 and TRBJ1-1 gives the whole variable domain DAGVTQSPTHLIKTRGQQVTLRCSPISGHKSVSWYQQVLGQGPQFIFQYYEKEERGRGNFPDRFSARQFPNYSSELNVNALLLGDSALYLCASSLVRERTNTEAFFGQGTRLTVV.